The T cell receptor (beta chain) under discussion was sequenced for a study of regulatory T cells in long-lasting Graves disease. Overall study findings and caveats: Favored gene segments in persistent disease were TRBV28, TRBJ1-2 and TRBJ2-5.

Time point in this sample: newly diagnosed GD, antithyroid drugs for less than 3 months. With RNA extracted from PBMCs as input, the TCR library was made. Construction of the TCR beta libraries employed iRepertoire HTBI primers in conjunction with Arm-PCR of CDR3 regions. TCRdb used MiXCR to reprocess the multiplex PCR reads, holding one entry per CDR3 protein. The sample yields a few hundred thousand distinct CDR3 sequences, roughly 15% seen once. The CDR3 totals 18 residues. V was pared by 1 base and J by 0 bases, with 7 bases of the junction left unmatched. Germline V gene data show CDR1 as KGHSY and CDR2 as FQNENV. Comments on this clonotype: Its target is unknown.

These same data were also listed under a study on T cells in Graves' hyperthyroidism and ophthalmopathy. From that report: Orbital computed tomography and thyroid ultrasound, together with serum TRAb and thyroxine and clinical symptoms, were used for diagnoses.

The rearrangement links TRBV16 to TRBJ2-2; 8 nucleotides agree with TRBD2. The source was peripheral blood mononuclear cells (PBMCs), collected at new diagnosis, from a patient treated with antithyroid drugs. The TCR was taken from a woman aged 45-65 years with Graves disease. The chain's CDR3 is CASSQFSLAGANTGELFF. The CDR3 nucleotides read TGTGCCAGCAGCCAATTTAGCCTAGCGGGCGCGAACACCGGGGAGCTGTTTTTT. The whole variable domain, filled in from reference TRBV16 and TRBJ2-2, reads GEEVAQTPKHLVRGEGQKAKLYCAPIKGHSYVFWYQQVLKNEFKFLISFQNENVFDETGMPKERFSAKCLPNSPCSLEIQATKLEDSAVYFCASSQFSLAGANTGELFFGEGSRLTVL.